A single TCR beta chain is shown here with its context. Its antigen is undetermined. This sample was taken from a study of beta chain features in type 1 diabetes. The study's findings and limits: Shorter TCRB CDR3s, moderately but significantly so, marked every one of the four CD4+ subsets in Type 1 diabetes patients.

Investigators reverse transcribed all isolated RNA, so they sequenced expressed TCRB transcripts. Libraries were prepared by immunoSEQ multiplex PCR; TCRdb keeps only in-frame clonotypes and omits some of them. The table has 55,000 to 85,000 clones, 49% seen once. The specimen was central memory CD4+ T cells from blood. This clonotype was obtained from a man aged 30-40 years with type 1 diabetes.

The CDR3 nucleotides are TGTGCCAGCAGCTTTCAGGACAGGGGTGAGACCCAGTACTTC. It specifies CASSFQDRGETQYF. The rearrangement uses TRBV5-8 and TRBJ2-5, with 9 bases aligning to TRBD1. The germline gives CDR1 SGHTS, CDR2 YDEGEE. This CDR3 is 14 amino acids long. Trimming at V came to 2 bases and at J to 5 bases, leaving 4 bases not matched to a gene.